The clone carrying this TCR beta chain was seen more than once but under ten times. What it binds is not known. Sequencing used immunoSEQ multiplex PCR; TCRdb keeps in-frame clones, though not all of them. The table shows about 310,000 clones, with approximately 88% occurring only once. The CDR3 runs 14 residues. With 0 bases removed from V and 5 bases from J, the gap between germline ends came to 10 bases. The germline gives CDR1 MNHNS, CDR2 SASEGT. These data come from a study of cytomegalovirus exposure and HLA in healthy donors. Study results and caveats: Confirmation in vitro established that a few CMV-associated chains were specific for CMV antigens. The study recorded over 150 TCR beta chains that were cytomegalovirus-associated.

The receptor was derived from a man younger than 45 in good health and CMV-seronegative. V is TRBV6-1 and J is TRBJ2-5; D is possibly TRBD2 (6 bases). Sequencing was done on a sample of PBMCs. This CDR3 reads CASSEAEGWETQYF. The DNA for the CDR3 is TGTGCCAGCAGTGAAGCGGAGGGATGGGAGACCCAGTACTTC.